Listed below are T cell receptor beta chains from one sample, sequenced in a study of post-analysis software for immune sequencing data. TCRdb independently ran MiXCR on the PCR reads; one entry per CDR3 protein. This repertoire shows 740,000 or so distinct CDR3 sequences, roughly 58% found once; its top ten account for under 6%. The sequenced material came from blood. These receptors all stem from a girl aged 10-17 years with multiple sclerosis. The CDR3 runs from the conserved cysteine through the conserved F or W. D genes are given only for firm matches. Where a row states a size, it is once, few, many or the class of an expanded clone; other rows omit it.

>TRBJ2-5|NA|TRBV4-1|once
CASSPMPPGGRGETQYF
TGCGCCAGCAGTCCAATGCCCCCGGGGGGCCGAGGAGAGACCCAGTACTTC
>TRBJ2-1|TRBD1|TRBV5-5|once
CASSFWGTGQNEQFF
TGTGCCAGCAGCTTCTGGGGGACAGGGCAAAATGAGCAGTTCTTC
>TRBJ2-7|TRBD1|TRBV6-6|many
CASSTGTASYEQYF
TGTGCCAGCAGTACCGGGACAGCATCCTACGAGCAGTACTTC
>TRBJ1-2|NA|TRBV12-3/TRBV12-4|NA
CASSLIQVANYGYTF
TGTGCCAGCAGTTTAATACAGGTAGCCAACTATGGCTACACCTTC
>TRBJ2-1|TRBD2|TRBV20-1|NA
CSARGGSGGSEQFF
TGCAGTGCTAGGGGAGGTAGCGGGGGATCTGAGCAGTTCTTC
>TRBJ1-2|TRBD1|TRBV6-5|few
CASSYRAGRGVFYGYTF
TGTGCCAGCAGTTACCGAGCTGGCAGGGGGGTATTCTATGGCTACACCTTC
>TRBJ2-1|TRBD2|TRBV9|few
CASSPEGTSNEQFF
TGTGCCAGCAGCCCCGAGGGGACTAGCAATGAGCAGTTCTTC
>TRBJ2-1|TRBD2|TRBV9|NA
CASSVWERGVYNEQFF
TGTGCCAGCAGCGTATGGGAGCGGGGGGTCTACAATGAGCAGTTCTTC
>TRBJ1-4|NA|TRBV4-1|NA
CASRTTGSGKLFF
TGCGCCAGCAGAACCACGGGGTCTGGAAAACTGTTTTTT
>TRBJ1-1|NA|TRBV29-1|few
CSVWGPRGSTEAFF
TGCAGCGTCTGGGGCCCCCGGGGAAGCACTGAAGCTTTCTTT
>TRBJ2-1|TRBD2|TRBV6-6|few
CASSYTSGSSYNEQFF
TGTGCCAGCAGTTACACTAGCGGGAGCTCCTACAATGAGCAGTTCTTC
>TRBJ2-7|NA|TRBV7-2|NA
CASSLDSPPGEQYF
TGTGCCAGCAGCTTAGATTCCCCCCCCGGCGAGCAGTACTTC
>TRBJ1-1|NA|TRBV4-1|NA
CASSQEGRAEAFF
TGCGCCAGCAGCCAAGAAGGTAGGGCTGAAGCTTTCTTT
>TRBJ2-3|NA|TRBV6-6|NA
CTSSYNTVDTQYF
TGTACCAGCAGTTACAACACCGTGGATACGCAGTATTTT
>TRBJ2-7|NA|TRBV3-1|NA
CASSQGVKQISYEQYF
TGTGCCAGCAGCCAAGGAGTTAAGCAGATATCCTACGAGCAGTACTTC
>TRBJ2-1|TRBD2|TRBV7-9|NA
CASSLEMTSGSSYNEQFF
TGTGCCAGCAGCTTAGAGATGACTAGCGGGAGCTCCTACAATGAGCAGTTCTTC
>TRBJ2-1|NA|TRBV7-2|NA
CASSLDGGTPPKFF
TGTGCCAGCAGCTTAGACGGGGGGACACCCCCAAAGTTCTTC
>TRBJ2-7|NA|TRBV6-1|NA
CASSPMRGNPYEQYF
TGTGCCAGCAGCCCCATGCGGGGCAACCCCTACGAGCAGTACTTC
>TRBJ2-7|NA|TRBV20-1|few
CSARGTLAGGVSYEQYF
TGCAGTGCTAGGGGAACACTAGCCGGAGGGGTCTCCTACGAGCAGTACTTC
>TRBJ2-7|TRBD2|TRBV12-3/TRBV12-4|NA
CASSPPGAGVLDEQYF
TGTGCCAGCAGCCCTCCTGGAGCGGGAGTTCTAGACGAGCAGTACTTC
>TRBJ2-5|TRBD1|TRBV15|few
CATSTGQITNQETQYF
TGTGCCACCAGCACGGGACAGATAACGAACCAAGAGACCCAGTACTTC
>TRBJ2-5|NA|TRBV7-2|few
CASSLLNQETQYF
TGTGCCAGCAGCTTATTAAACCAAGAGACCCAGTACTTC
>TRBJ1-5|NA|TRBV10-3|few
CATGEPSNQPQHF
TGTGCCACAGGGGAACCTAGCAATCAGCCCCAGCATTTT
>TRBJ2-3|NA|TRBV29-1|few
CSAIVVTDTQYF
TGCAGCGCCATTGTAGTCACAGATACGCAGTATTTT
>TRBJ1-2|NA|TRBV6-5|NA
CASRSPRRANYGYTF
TGTGCCAGCAGATCCCCCCGGCGGGCTAACTATGGCTACACCTTC
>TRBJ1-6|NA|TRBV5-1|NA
CASSLEGFASPLHF
TGCGCCAGCAGCTTGGAAGGGTTTGCTTCACCCCTCCACTTT
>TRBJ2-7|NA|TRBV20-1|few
CSANRQETYEQYF
TGCAGTGCTAATCGACAGGAAACCTACGAGCAGTACTTC
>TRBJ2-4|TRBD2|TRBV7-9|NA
CASSLVGGEGLPRNIQYF
TGTGCCAGCAGCTTAGTGGGTGGGGAGGGTCTCCCCCGGAACATTCAGTACTTC
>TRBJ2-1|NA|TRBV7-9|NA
CASSRGQLPGVYNEQFF
TGTGCCAGCAGCCGGGGGCAGCTACCAGGGGTTTACAATGAGCAGTTCTTC
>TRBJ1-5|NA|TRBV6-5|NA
CASSYSFRGSQHF
TGTGCCAGCAGTTACTCGTTCAGGGGCTCCCAGCATTTT
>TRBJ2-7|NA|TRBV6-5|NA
CASRVSGALGYEQYF
TGTGCCAGCAGGGTATCAGGGGCCTTGGGCTACGAGCAGTACTTC
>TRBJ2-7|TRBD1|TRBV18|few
CATLLDRDPSYEQYF
TGTGCCACCTTATTGGACAGGGATCCTTCCTACGAGCAGTACTTC
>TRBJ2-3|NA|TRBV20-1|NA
CSARDQKAGARDTQYF
TGCAGTGCTAGAGATCAGAAGGCGGGGGCGCGGGATACGCAGTATTTT
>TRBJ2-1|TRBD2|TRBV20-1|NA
CSARFTGTSGGRDEQFF
TGCAGTGCTAGATTTACCGGGACTAGCGGGGGGCGTGATGAGCAGTTCTTC
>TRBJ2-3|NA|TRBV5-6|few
CASSLRGAADTQYF
TGTGCCAGCAGCTTGAGGGGGGCAGCAGATACGCAGTATTTT
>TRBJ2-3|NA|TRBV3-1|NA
CASSQVGSTDTQYF
TGTGCCAGCAGCCAAGTGGGCAGCACAGATACGCAGTATTTT
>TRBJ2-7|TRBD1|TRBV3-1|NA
CASSFQTGTGGREQYF
TGTGCCAGCAGCTTCCAAACCGGGACAGGGGGGAGAGAGCAGTACTTC
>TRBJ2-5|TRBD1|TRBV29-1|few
CSVERGGQGVVQETQYF
TGCAGCGTTGAAAGGGGGGGACAGGGGGTCGTGCAAGAGACCCAGTACTTC
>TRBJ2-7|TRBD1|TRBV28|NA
CASSRTGSDEQYF
TGTGCCAGCAGTAGGACAGGGTCCGACGAGCAGTACTTC
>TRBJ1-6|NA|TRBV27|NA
CASRLRLGGNSPLHF
TGTGCCAGCAGGTTACGTCTCGGGGGGAATTCACCCCTCCACTTT
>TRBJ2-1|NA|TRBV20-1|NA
CSANALSGSYNEQFF
TGCAGTGCCAACGCTCTCAGCGGGTCCTACAATGAGCAGTTCTTC
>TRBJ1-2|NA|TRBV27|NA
CASSFLGQPDYGYTF
TGTGCCAGCAGTTTCCTGGGCCAACCTGACTATGGCTACACCTTC
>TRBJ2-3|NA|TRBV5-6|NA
CASSPIATPRTDTQYF
TGTGCCAGCAGCCCCATAGCGACCCCACGCACAGATACGCAGTATTTT